What follows are 27 T cell receptor beta chains derived from one specimen sequenced in a study of T-cell reconstitution after alpha-beta-depleted transplantation in children. Unique molecular identifiers were incorporated during preparation of the TCRbeta library. TCRdb fed the PCR reads into MiXCR, producing one record per CDR3 protein. The sample consists of approximately 590,000 distinct CDR3 sequences, about 10% of them appearing once. The sample here was PBMCs from the stem cell graft donor, taken from the stem cell graft. These TCRs come from a human donor who donated a stem cell graft to a child with acute myeloid leukemia.

V usage is TRBV11-3 and J usage is TRBJ2-2; the match to TRBD1 covers 8 bases. There are 16 residues in the CDR3. V dropped 1 base and J dropped 1; count of bases not matched to a gene: 2. Per germline, CDR1 SGHNT and CDR2 YENEEA. The CDR3 DNA reads as TGTGCCAGCAGCTTAGTAGGACAGGGGAACACCGGGGAGCTGTTTTTT. This encodes CASSLVGQGNTGELFF.

V usage is TRBV12-5 and J usage is TRBJ2-2; 8 bases line up with TRBD2. This CDR3 has 16 amino acids. V was pared by 5 bases and J by 1 base, with 6 bases of the junction left unmatched. Germline lookup yields CDR1 LGHNT and CDR2 FRNRAP. This chain's CDR3 is CASGGPAGVNTGELFF. Here the CDR3 DNA reads TGTGCTAGTGGTGGCCCAGCGGGAGTGAACACCGGGGAGCTGTTTTTT.

This clonotype was counted at least ten times. V usage is TRBV12-3 or TRBV12-4 and J usage is TRBJ2-2; no clear D. Trimming shortened V by 0 bases and J by 0 bases, and 8 bases separated the two germline ends. This CDR3 has 16 amino acids. This CDR3 reads CASSLAGPPNTGELFF. As DNA, the CDR3 is TGTGCCAGCAGTTTAGCAGGGCCACCGAACACCGGGGAGCTGTTTTTT.

The chain couples TRBV6-2 or TRBV6-3 to TRBJ1-3; D is undetermined. The V and J ends lost 5 bases and 0 bases respectively, with 23 bases between them. The CDR3 runs to 19 residues. In germline, CDR1 is MNHEY, CDR2 SVGEGT. The CDR3 loop is CASSPRLDFGPISGNTIYF. The CDR3, as DNA: TGTGCCAGCAGTCCCCGGTTGGACTTCGGACCGATCTCTGGAAACACCATATATTTT.

The chain combines TRBV20-1 with TRBJ2-5; D remains ambiguous. The germline V gene encodes CDR1 DFQATT and CDR2 SNEGSKA (reference sequence). Trimming pared 3 bases from V and 1 base from J, leaving 6 bases between. The CDR3 runs to 12 residues. The CDR3 region is CSASKAQETQYF. The CDR3 bases are TGCAGTGCTAGTAAAGCCCAAGAGACCCAGTACTTC.

This clonotype was seen only a few times. The V gene is TRBV12-3 or TRBV12-4, the J gene TRBJ2-7, with D perhaps TRBD1 (5 bases). The V and J ends lost 2 bases and 0 bases respectively, with 11 bases between them. There are 15 residues in the CDR3. Here the CDR3 reads CASSLIDTGSYEQYF. The CDR3 DNA follows: TGTGCCAGCAGTTTAATCGACACAGGCTCCTACGAGCAGTACTTC.

This rearrangement joins TRBV6-2 or TRBV6-3 to TRBJ1-5; D is uncertain. Trimming took 7 bases from V and 0 from J, leaving 7 bases between them. CDR1 MNHEY and CDR2 SVGEGT come from the germline V gene. The CDR3 has 13 residues. CDR3 sequence reads: CASKENSNQPQHF. DNA of the CDR3: TGTGCCAGCAAGGAAAATAGCAATCAGCCCCAGCATTTT.

This clonotype was counted many times. The rearrangement uses TRBV20-1 and TRBJ2-1; 9 positions agree with TRBD2. The CDR3 is 14 residues long. From germline, CDR1 is DFQATT and CDR2 SNEGSKA (reference sequence). V was pared by 7 bases and J by 2 bases, with 6 bases of the junction left unmatched. The CDR3 DNA sequence: TGCAGTGTCCGGCGGGAGGGGACCTACAATGAGCAGTTCTTC. It specifies CSVRREGTYNEQFF.

CDR3 region: CASSQAPRGPGNTIYF. Here the CDR3 DNA reads TGCGCCAGCAGCCAAGCCCCCAGGGGGCCCGGAAACACCATATATTTT. This sequence joins TRBV4-3 and TRBJ1-3; 8 positions match TRBD1. The germline V gene has CDR1 LGHNA and CDR2 YSLEER. Trimming at V came to 1 base and at J to 4 bases, leaving 6 bases not matched to a gene. This CDR3 is built from 16 residues.

In its sample, this clonotype was seen once. The V and J genes are TRBV30 and TRBJ2-1, with D possibly TRBD1 on 6 matching bases. This CDR3 contains 12 residues. V lost 2 bases, J lost 7 bases, and 9 bases lay in between. Germline CDR1 GTSNPN, CDR2 SVGIG (reference sequence). The DNA for the CDR3 is TGTGCCTGGAGTCTCAGGGGAAATGAGCAGTTCTTC. Translation: CAWSLRGNEQFF. Full variable domain (missing parts from reference TRBV30 and TRBJ2-1): SQTIHQWPATLVQPVGSPLSLECTVEGTSNPNLYWYRQAAGRGLQLLFYSVGIGQISSEVPQNLSASRPQDRQFILSSKKLLLSDSGFYLCAWSLRGNEQFFGPGTRLTVL.

This clonotype was observed many times. The CDR3 nucleotides read TGCAGTGCTAGCCCAAGTACCGGAGTGGGGCAGTTCTTC. It yields the protein CSASPSTGVGQFF. The chain recombines TRBV20-1 with TRBJ2-1; D unresolved. The CDR3 is made up of 13 amino acids. V was trimmed by 3 bases and J by 12 bases, leaving 18 bases between them. Per the germline V gene, CDR1 is DFQATT and CDR2 is SNEGSKA (reference sequence).

As concerns this clonotype: A much more abundant neighbour one base away suggests this may be a read error. This chain joins TRBV24-1 and TRBJ1-5, with D perhaps TRBD1 (5 bases). From germline, CDR1 is KGHDR and CDR2 SFDVKD. The V and J ends lost 7 bases and 4 bases respectively, with 13 bases between them. The CDR3 consists of 14 residues. The CDR3 sequence: CATRGGTRNQPQHF. CDR3 bases: TGTGCCACCAGGGGGGGGACCCGGAATCAGCCCCAGCATTTT.

The chain joins TRBV4-3 to TRBJ1-1; 10 bases fit TRBD1. This CDR3 is built from 17 residues. Looked up from germline, CDR1 is LGHNA and CDR2 is YSLEER. V lost 1 base and J lost 0; bases outside the gene matches: 5. CDR3 residues: CASSQGPGQGMNTEAFF. CDR3 bases: TGCGCCAGCAGCCAAGGCCCGGGACAGGGGATGAACACTGAAGCTTTCTTT.

This clonotype was counted between two and nine times. The chain has TRBV12-3 or TRBV12-4 and TRBJ2-7, with 9 bases fitting TRBD1. The CDR3 is 17 residues long. V was pared by 5 bases and J by 7 bases, with 18 bases of the junction left unmatched. The CDR3 region has the DNA TGTGCCAGCAGTGCTACCACTCCGGGACAGGGAGGTACTGAGCAGTACTTC. It codes for CASSATTPGQGGTEQYF.

Many counts were recorded for this clonotype. The genes are TRBV20-1 and TRBJ1-6; 9 bases align to TRBD1. V shed 6 bases and J 6 bases; nucleotides not matched to a gene: 12. In germline, CDR1 is DFQATT, CDR2 SNEGSKA (reference sequence). CDR3 size: 16 residues. CDR3 DNA: TGCAGTGCCACCAAGGACAGGGGTAGTGTTAATTCACCCCTCCACTTT. Protein: CSATKDRGSVNSPLHF.

This clonotype came up many times. The chain recombines TRBV5-1 with TRBJ2-7; TRBD2 matches 7 bases. V was clipped by 0 bases and J by 0 bases; unmatched bases: 3. The germline V gene has CDR1 SGHRS and CDR2 YFSETQ. CDR3 length: 15 amino acids. In DNA form, the CDR3 reads TGCGCCAGCAGCTTGGGCGGGACTAACTCCTACGAGCAGTACTTC. Translating gives CASSLGGTNSYEQYF.

This chain links TRBV29-1 with TRBJ2-5; no clear D gene. CDR3 length: 14 amino acids. Trimming cost V 5 bases and J 1 base, with 14 bases left between them. Per the germline V gene, CDR1 is SQVTM and CDR2 is ANQGSEA. The CDR3 coding sequence is TGCAGCGTTAATGGTGTAAAGGCCCAAGAGACCCAGTACTTC. Its protein is CSVNGVKAQETQYF.

This chain links TRBV28 with TRBJ2-7; TRBD2 might be the D (5 bases). Germline V gives CDR1 MDHEN, CDR2 SYDVKM. Trimming took 5 bases from V and 3 from J, leaving 17 bases between them. The CDR3 spans 15 residues. The chain's CDR3 is CASSIEGSTYYEQYF. For the CDR3, the DNA is TGTGCCAGCAGTATCGAAGGGAGTACCTACTACGAGCAGTACTTC.

This clonotype was observed a handful of times. The V gene is TRBV2, the J gene TRBJ1-3; 9 positions agree with TRBD1. CDR3 length: 15 amino acids. Losses at the gene ends were 4 bases for V and 3 bases for J; bases not matched to a gene: 4. CDR1 is SNHLY and CDR2 is FYNNEI in the germline V gene. The CDR3 nucleotides read TGTGCCAGCAGTGTTAACAGGGGGCGTGGAAACACCATATATTTT. It codes for CASSVNRGRGNTIYF.

V and J are TRBV7-9 and TRBJ1-5; D unclear. V was pared by 5 bases and J by 4 bases, with 12 bases between. Germline loops: CDR1 SEHNR, CDR2 FQNEAQ (reference sequence). The CDR3 runs 14 residues. The CDR3 spells CASSTSTDNQPQHF. CDR3 in DNA: TGTGCCAGCAGCACATCTACTGATAATCAGCCCCAGCATTTT.

The CDR3 loop is CAWRGRSQGRNQPQHF. The CDR3 nucleotides read TGTGCCTGGAGGGGTCGCTCGCAGGGGCGAAATCAGCCCCAGCATTTT. The chain is built from TRBV30 and TRBJ1-5, with D perhaps TRBD1 (6 bases). V was trimmed by 3 bases and J by 4 bases, leaving 19 bases between them. Germline values: CDR1 GTSNPN, CDR2 SVGIG (reference sequence). The length of the CDR3 is 16 residues.

This clonotype was found many times. This chain uses TRBV7-8 with TRBJ1-2; D is perhaps TRBD1 (6 bases). Germline V CDR1 and CDR2: SGHVS, FQNEAQ. V was cut by 0 bases and J by 5 bases, with 10 bases left in between. The CDR3 is 14 residues long. The CDR3 DNA is TGTGCCAGCAGCTTAGCAGGGGGTGTTTATGGCTACACCTTC. This translates into CASSLAGGVYGYTF. Variable domain in full (rest from reference TRBV7-8 and TRBJ1-2): GAGVSQSPRYKVAKRGQDVALRCDPISGHVSLFWYQQALGQGPEFLTYFQNEAQLDKSGLPSDRFFAERPEGSVSTLKIQRTQQEDSAVYLCASSLAGGVYGYTFGSGTRLTVV.

The chain carries TRBV20-1 and TRBJ2-1; D is uncertain. Trimming removed 0 bases from V and 7 bases from J, with 13 bases in between. CDR1 and CDR2 (germline): DFQATT, SNEGSKA (reference sequence). This CDR3 region has 14 residues. CDR3 sequence (DNA): TGCAGTGCTAGAGATATAGGTCCGAGGAATGAGCAGTTCTTC. It is translated as CSARDIGPRNEQFF.

V usage is TRBV6-1 and J usage is TRBJ2-7, with 8 bases matching TRBD1. The CDR3 is 17 amino acids. Germline V gives CDR1 MNHNS, CDR2 SASEGT. V lost 5 bases and J lost 4; bases outside the gene matches: 16. As DNA, the CDR3 is TGTGCCAGCAGTCCGACAGGGGCCCTCCCGTACGGGTACGAGCAGTACTTC. This translates into CASSPTGALPYGYEQYF.

Ten or more counts support this clonotype. The V call is TRBV7-2, the J call TRBJ2-3; 8 bases line up with TRBD2. The CDR3 runs to 16 residues. After removal of 3 bases from V and 2 bases from J, the junction contained 7 bases not matched to a gene. Germline loops: CDR1 SGHTA, CDR2 FQGNSA. DNA for the CDR3: TGTGCCAGCAGCTTGACCGGGACTAGAGCCACAGATACGCAGTATTTT. Amino acids: CASSLTGTRATDTQYF.

This clonotype was detected ten times or more. J is TRBJ2-3 and V is TRBV7-3; 9 bases are shared with TRBD2. With 5 bases clipped from V and 3 bases from J, the junction kept 6 bases outside the gene matches. Per germline, CDR1 SGHTA and CDR2 FQGTGA. The CDR3 consists of 15 residues. CDR3 amino acids: CASSRGLARTDTQYF. The CDR3 DNA follows: TGTGCCAGCAGCCGAGGACTAGCGAGGACAGATACGCAGTATTTT.

This clonotype was counted many times. The chain employs TRBV29-1 and TRBJ2-3, with 10 bases identical to TRBD2. With 3 bases clipped from V and 6 bases from J, the junction kept 9 bases outside the gene matches. CDR3 length: 15 residues. Looked up from germline, CDR1 is SQVTM and CDR2 is ANQGSEA. CDR3: CSVEGLAGVGDTQYF. The CDR3 nucleotides read TGCAGCGTTGAGGGGCTAGCGGGAGTTGGGGATACGCAGTATTTT.